The 5 T cell receptor beta chains presented below share a single source sample, sequenced in a study of blood T cell repertoires in COVID-19. The method was immunoSEQ multiplex PCR; TCRdb's version includes in-frame clones alone and lacks a portion of them. The table shows 60,000 to 65,000 clones, with 84% occurring only once. The sample consisted of peripheral blood. The receptors were gathered from a woman aged 55 to 70 with acute or convalescent COVID-19.

The chain has TRBV6-5 and TRBJ1-4; 7 bases are a match to TRBD1. CDR1 and CDR2 (germline): MNHEY, SVGAGI. The V gene end was trimmed by 6 bases and the J gene end by 7 bases; junction bases not matched to a gene: 8. This CDR3 spans 14 amino acids. CDR3 sequence reads: CASRSRGGGEKLFF. The CDR3 DNA is TGTGCCAGCAGATCCAGAGGGGGCGGTGAAAAACTGTTTTTT.

V usage is TRBV6-4 and J usage is TRBJ2-7; D call uncertain. This CDR3 has 14 residues. Trimming pared 3 bases from V and 2 bases from J, leaving 11 bases between. The germline CDR1 and CDR2 sequences are MRHNA and SNTAGT. The CDR3 spells CASSEFKSPYEQYF. The CDR3 nucleotides are TGTGCCAGCAGTGAATTCAAGAGTCCCTACGAGCAGTACTTC.

The J gene is TRBJ2-1, the V gene TRBV5-1; 9 bases align to TRBD2. Trimming removed 1 base from V and 0 bases from J; junction bases left unmatched: 8. In germline, CDR1 is SGHRS, CDR2 YFSETQ. The CDR3 is 18 residues long. The CDR3 coding sequence is TGCGCCAGCAGCTTGACCCCTAGCGGGGCCCGCTCCTACAATGAGCAGTTCTTC. This gives the protein CASSLTPSGARSYNEQFF.

This sequence joins TRBV2 and TRBJ2-7; TRBD2 aligns across 11 bases. The length of the CDR3 is 15 residues. V lost 6 bases and J lost 1; bases outside the gene matches: 5. Germline V CDR1 and CDR2: SNHLY, FYNNEI. In nucleotides, the CDR3 is TGTGCCAGCAGGGTGACTAGCGGGGTTTCCTACGAGCAGTACTTC. This encodes CASRVTSGVSYEQYF.

The J gene is TRBJ1-1, the V gene TRBV9; D possibly corresponds to TRBD1 (6 bases). The length of the CDR3 is 13 residues. V lost 0 bases to trimming and J lost 5 bases, with 8 bases between them. Germline V CDR1 and CDR2: SGDLS, YYNGEE. CDR3 in amino acids: CASSVARGTEAFF. The CDR3, as DNA: TGTGCCAGCAGCGTAGCCAGGGGAACTGAAGCTTTCTTT.